This T cell receptor (beta chain) was sequenced during a study of T cell responses to AZD1222 COVID-19 vaccine (dated by TCRdb to the early 2020s). Describing the broader study: TCR sequencing was performed for over 230 trial participants, of whom roughly 200 were given two doses of AZD1222 and about 25 were given two doses of MenACWY control vaccine. Enrollment into the trials was organized by age into subgroups of 18-55, 56-69 and 70-plus years, and those subgroups contained around 150, 28 and 57 TCR-sequenced participants, respectively.

The time point label, as the study defines it: about 28 days (+/-7) after the second vaccine dose. AZD1222 recipients with second doses at about 4 weeks or about 12 weeks were pooled, because spike-specific TCR depth and breadth did not differ between schedules. Samples from vaccinated people were obtained from the UK trials COV001 and COV002, which included a single-blind randomized controlled phase 2/3 trial of AZD1222 (ChAdOx1 nCoV-19) in healthy adults. For TCRbeta chain sequencing, PBMC samples were collected from trial participants at day 0 and at day 28 after the second dose. This clone has only one observation. It lacks a known antigen. No much larger clone is present one base from it, and per-base qualities are unavailable. Here is what the overall study found, with its caveats: Nearly half of unique spike-specific TCRs reportedly recognized epitopes outside regions mutated in the B.1.351 and B.1.1.7 variants. The 56-69-year group was small, and its depth increase did not reach significance, likely because of low power. CD4 TCRs associated with the vaccine covered the entire spike protein, and the dominant responses were in regions 160-218 and 743-854. After two AZD1222 doses, spike-specific TCR breadth and depth were significantly higher than at day 0 and than in MenACWY recipients. Because no day 14 peak-response samples were available, repertoires were characterized only after the peak T cell response. Conclusions about previously exposed vaccinees are limited because only a handful of AZD1222 recipients were SARS-CoV-2 seropositive at baseline. Participants were mostly white British and included more females than males, and it was suggested by the authors that clonal diversity may have been underestimated.

Including the terminal cysteine and phenylalanine, the CDR3 comprises 16 residues. Only the CDR3 DNA is retained, 48 bases long and in frame from the first base. After removal of 1 base from V and 1 base from J, the junction retains 4 bases not matched to a gene. The CDR1 and CDR2 encoded by the germline V gene are LGHNA and YNFKEQ. The CDR3 regions of human TCRbeta chains were analyzed by immunosequencing. As for how the authors treated the data: TCRs in the repertoires were compared against a reference library of SARS-CoV-2-specific TCRs that had been generated with the MIRA antigen-specificity platform. Breadth was defined as the fraction of unique TCRs that were SARS-CoV-2-associated. Depth was defined as the fraction of total T cells that were SARS-CoV-2-associated. Using the MIRA data, every spike-specific TCR was mapped to the spike region that the TCR reacted to and assigned to either a CD4 or a CD8 class. Log10-transformed breadth and depth values were compared by one-way ANOVA with Sidak's multiple comparisons tests. This immuneACCESS table, as held by TCRdb, lists in-frame sequences with V and J called but not all clones. Of the missing ones, under half trace to an unresolved V gene in checked studies; the others have no known cause. The DNA was the basis for D and trimming; V, J and clone size are from that table. The sample contains 100,000 or so clones, roughly 87% of them found a single time. The leading ten clones occupy about 2.5% of the sample.

The origin of this receptor is an adult who received the AZD1222 COVID-19 vaccine. The rearranged chain carries TRBV4-2 and TRBJ2-3; 8 bases in the junction line up with TRBD2. The specimen comprised peripheral blood, sampled 28 days after the second AZD1222 dose. The bases read TGTGCCAGCAGCCAAGCAAGCGGGAGAGGCACAGATACGCAGTATTTT. Its protein reads: CASSQASGRGTDTQYF.